This T cell receptor beta chain originates from a study of cytotoxic CD8 clonotypes in ibrutinib-treated CLL. The method was immunoSEQ multiplex PCR; TCRdb's version includes in-frame clones alone and lacks a portion of them. Among about 200,000 clones, 70% were seen once, and the ten largest hold 5.9%. Germline-derived CDR1 and CDR2 are SEHNR and FQNEAQ (reference sequence). Trimming removed 5 bases at V and 5 bases at J, with 10 bases between. CDR3 length: 13 amino acids. Study-wide results and limits: Age-matched healthy donor levels were exceeded by baseline clonality, which tracked circulating CD8+ T-cell counts.

With respect to this clone: Antigen: not known.

The sample here was PBMCs, taken after 12 months of ibrutinib treatment. The gene calls are TRBV7-9 and TRBJ1-5; D gene unclear. The TCR sequence derives from a human donor with chronic lymphocytic leukemia. Here the CDR3 reads CASSRTEDQPQHF. CDR3 nucleotides: TGTGCCAGCAGCCGGACGGAAGATCAGCCCCAGCATTTT.